This T cell receptor (beta chain) is drawn from a study of cytotoxic CD8 clonotypes in ibrutinib-treated CLL. Notes on the study in general: Ibrutinib response saw clonality rise, and progression saw it return toward baseline. Stable or contracted on treatment, public clonotypes were also uncommon.

Points on this clone: Its target is not known.

Repertoires were generated with immunoSEQ multiplex PCR, while TCRdb's copy carries only in-frame clones and drops some. The sample shows more than 200,000 clones, 70% of them seen only once. V was pared by 4 bases and J by 2 bases, with 3 bases of the junction left unmatched. This CDR3 region has 14 residues. Per the germline V gene, CDR1 is SGHDN and CDR2 is FVKESK. Source: PBMCs, taken after 24 months of ibrutinib treatment. This rearrangement joins TRBV14 to TRBJ2-5, with 8 bases aligning to TRBD2. This clonotype originated in a human donor with chronic lymphocytic leukemia. The CDR3 protein is CASSRQRGQETQYF. The CDR3 DNA sequence: TGTGCCAGCAGCCGCCAGCGGGGGCAAGAGACCCAGTACTTC.